The 30 T cell receptor beta chains presented below share a single source sample, sequenced in a study of T cells in Graves' hyperthyroidism and ophthalmopathy. Amplification of TCR beta CDR3 regions used RNA as the template. RT-PCR in the first round (using the HTBI primer set) targeted the TCR CDR3. TCRdb analysed the multiplex PCR reads with MiXCR anew, one entry per CDR3 protein. In the table there are approximately 610,000 distinct CDR3 sequences, roughly 15% of which are singletons. Material for sequencing was blood. Every receptor here comes from a woman in her thirties or forties with Graves' ophthalmopathy.

This clonotype was seen at least ten times. This chain links TRBV7-8 with TRBJ1-5; weak D call: TRBD1 (6 bases). CDR3 length: 15 amino acids. CDR1 is SGHVS, CDR2 FQNEAQ, per germline. Trimming took off 5 bases at V and 5 bases at J, with 16 bases between the two ends. DNA of the CDR3: TGTGCCAGCAGCCGTATGCCCGGGGGCTATCAGCCCCAGCATTTT. Amino acid sequence: CASSRMPGGYQPQHF.

This clonotype was picked up many times. The J gene is TRBJ1-1, the V gene TRBV5-1; 10 nucleotides match TRBD1. The trim removed 4 bases at V and 4 bases at J, leaving 4 bases unmatched. CDR3 size: 14 residues. Germline values: CDR1 SGHRS, CDR2 YFSETQ. CDR3 nucleotide sequence: TGCGCCAGCAGCCAGGGACAGGGGCTCACTGAAGCTTTCTTT. Translating gives CASSQGQGLTEAFF.

This clonotype was observed many times. The V gene is TRBV11-2, the J gene TRBJ2-2; D not resolved. Looked up from germline, CDR1 is SGHAT and CDR2 is FQNNGV. Between the trimmed V and J ends, which lost 1 base and 5 bases, there was a span of 8 bases. The CDR3 is 14 amino acids. For the CDR3, the DNA is TGTGCCAGCAGCTTAGTCTCAGCTACCGGGGAGCTGTTTTTT. It encodes CASSLVSATGELFF.

J is TRBJ2-2 and V is TRBV28, with TRBD2 identical over 12 bases. The CDR3 spans 17 residues. CDR1 is MDHEN, CDR2 SYDVKM, per germline. J was trimmed by 6 bases and V by 1 base; bases with no gene match: 6. CDR3 protein: CASSLSLTSGRSGELFF. CDR3 DNA sequence: TGTGCCAGCAGTTTATCCCTTACTAGCGGGAGGTCCGGGGAGCTGTTTTTT.

This clonotype was recorded at least ten times. The chain joins TRBV30 to TRBJ2-7; TRBD1 aligns across 11 bases. Germline trimming cut 3 bases from V and 3 bases from J; bases unmatched to any gene: 4. The CDR3 is 14 amino acids. CDR1 and CDR2 (germline): GTSNPN, SVGIG (reference sequence). The CDR3 sequence is CAWSLGQGGYEQYF. In nucleotides, the CDR3 is TGTGCCTGGAGCTTGGGACAGGGGGGCTACGAGCAGTACTTC.

This clonotype was detected many times. The CDR3 loop reads CASSSGGQGVRGYTF. The CDR3 DNA reads as TGTGCCAGCAGTTCGGGGGGACAGGGAGTAAGGGGCTACACCTTC. The chain has TRBV28 and TRBJ1-2; 9 bases are shared with TRBD1. The germline V gene encodes CDR1 MDHEN and CDR2 SYDVKM. The CDR3 covers 15 residues. The V and J ends lost 4 bases and 8 bases, in that order; junction bases with no gene match: 11.

The rearrangement links TRBV6-1 to TRBJ2-7; weak D call: TRBD2 (6 bases). Trimming removed 6 bases from V and 10 bases from J, with 13 bases in between. Germline V gives CDR1 MNHNS, CDR2 SASEGT. The CDR3 totals 11 residues. The CDR3 DNA is TGTGCCAGCAGCCAGACTAGTCTTCAGTACTTC. Translating gives CASSQTSLQYF.

This clonotype was detected many times. The rearrangement joins TRBV27 to TRBJ1-1; 8 nucleotides align to TRBD1. Trimming at V came to 2 bases and at J to 6 bases, leaving 2 bases not matched to a gene. The germline gives CDR1 MNHEY, CDR2 SMNVEV (reference sequence). The CDR3 runs 13 residues. The CDR3 sequence: CASSLGQGAEAFF. CDR3 bases: TGTGCCAGCAGTTTAGGACAGGGCGCTGAAGCTTTCTTT.

This clonotype has ten or more counts. The V gene is TRBV29-1, the J gene TRBJ2-7, with unresolved D. Germline CDR1 SQVTM, CDR2 ANQGSEA. Trimming left V 7 bases short and J 5 bases short, with 15 bases between. The CDR3 sequence is 12 residues long. This CDR3 reads CSALELGNEQYF. CDR3 DNA: TGCAGCGCCCTCGAGTTAGGGAACGAGCAGTACTTC.

The chain links TRBV28 to TRBJ2-2, with 10 bases aligning to TRBD1. V shed 0 bases, J shed 4 bases, and the junction held 2 bases outside the gene matches. Germline values: CDR1 MDHEN, CDR2 SYDVKM. The CDR3 contains 16 residues. CDR3 region: CASSLWRTGGTGELFF. The CDR3 coding sequence is TGTGCCAGCAGTTTATGGAGGACAGGGGGCACCGGGGAGCTGTTTTTT.

In this sample, this clonotype turned up many times. Here the CDR3 reads CASSFEGGMNTEAFF. CDR3 nucleotide sequence: TGTGCCAGCAGCTTCGAAGGAGGAATGAACACTGAAGCTTTCTTT. This chain uses TRBV7-9 with TRBJ1-1, with no clear D. Germline loops: CDR1 SEHNR, CDR2 FQNEAQ (reference sequence). V lost 3 bases and J 0 bases, leaving 11 bases between the germline ends. This CDR3 has 15 amino acids.

This clonotype was found a few times. The V and J genes are TRBV12-3 or TRBV12-4 and TRBJ2-2, with TRBD1 as a possible D gene (5 bases). Trimming shortened V by 6 bases and J by 6 bases, and 11 bases separated the two germline ends. The CDR3 is 13 residues long. CDR3 coding DNA: TGTGCCAGCAGGACAGATGAACCCGGGGAGCTGTTTTTT. The encoded protein is CASRTDEPGELFF.

This clonotype was counted ten times or more. This chain connects TRBV6-2 or TRBV6-3 to TRBJ2-2; weak D call: TRBD1 (5 bases). Trimming took 0 bases from V and 1 from J, leaving 9 bases between them. CDR3 length equals 16 residues. CDR1 and CDR2 from the germline V gene are MNHEY and SVGEGT. The CDR3 here is CASSYSGRLNTGELFF. In nucleotides, the CDR3 is TGTGCCAGCAGTTACTCGGGGCGGCTGAACACCGGGGAGCTGTTTTTT.

This chain joins TRBV4-3 and TRBJ2-7; possibly TRBD1 or TRBD2 for D (5 bases each). This CDR3 contains 14 residues. V was trimmed by 1 base and J by 2 bases, leaving 9 bases between them. Germline V lookup: CDR1 LGHNA, CDR2 YSLEER. The CDR3 region has the DNA TGCGCCAGCAGCCAAGCCCGGGGCCCCTACGAGCAGTACTTC. It translates to CASSQARGPYEQYF.

This clonotype was seen only a few times. The rearrangement joins TRBV29-1 to TRBJ2-5, with 7 bases fitting TRBD1. The germline CDR1 and CDR2 sequences are SQVTM and ANQGSEA. V lost 2 bases and J lost 5; bases outside the gene matches: 11. This CDR3 is built from 15 residues. CDR3 DNA: TGCAGCGTTGAAAAACGACAGGGCCCCAGCGAGACCCAGTACTTC. It codes for CSVEKRQGPSETQYF.

There are a few counts of this clonotype. The chain recombines TRBV7-3 with TRBJ2-3; 7 bases align to TRBD1. V shed 3 bases and J 4 bases; nucleotides not matched to a gene: 4. Germline assignment: CDR1 SGHTA and CDR2 FQGTGA. This CDR3 has 14 amino acids. The CDR3 reads CASSFTGAPDTQYF. In nucleotides, the CDR3 is TGTGCCAGCAGCTTCACAGGGGCCCCAGATACGCAGTATTTT.

This rearrangement joins TRBV11-2 to TRBJ1-2; TRBD1 aligns across 9 bases. Germline V gene lookup returns CDR1 SGHAT and CDR2 FQNNGV. Trimming at V came to 5 bases and at J to 5 bases, leaving 12 bases not matched to a gene. This CDR3 region has 16 residues. The CDR3 loop reads CASSPRGQGPLYGYTF. The CDR3 DNA sequence: TGTGCCAGCAGCCCACGCGGACAGGGGCCTCTGTATGGCTACACCTTC. Filled out from reference TRBV11-2 and TRBJ1-2, the complete variable domain reads EAGVAQSPRYKIIEKRQSVAFWCNPISGHATLYWYQQILGQGPKLLIQFQNNGVVDDSQLPKDRFSAERLKGVDSTLKIQPAKLEDSAVYLCASSPRGQGPLYGYTFGSGTRLTVV.

This clonotype was detected ten times or more. The chain recombines TRBV7-2 with TRBJ2-5; 7 bases line up with TRBD1. CDR3 size: 14 residues. V shed 5 bases, J shed 5 bases, and the junction held 8 bases outside the gene matches. Germline V gene data show CDR1 as SGHTA and CDR2 as FQGNSA. DNA of the CDR3: TGTGCCAGCAGCAAAGACAGGACAGGCGAGACCCAGTACTTC. This gives the protein CASSKDRTGETQYF.

The rearrangement joins TRBV7-8 to TRBJ2-2; D is uncertain. Germline CDR1 SGHVS, CDR2 FQNEAQ. The ends were cut back, 5 bases at V and 1 base at J, with 8 bases in the middle. The CDR3 totals 14 residues. The CDR3 region has the DNA TGTGCCAGCAGCCTGACAAAGAACACCGGGGAGCTGTTTTTT. It translates to CASSLTKNTGELFF.

The table lists this clonotype with many counts. This chain connects TRBV11-2 to TRBJ2-4, with unresolved D. Germline V gene sequence: CDR1 SGHAT, CDR2 FQNNGV. Trimming shortened V by 1 base and J by 11 bases, and 15 bases separated the two germline ends. This CDR3 is built from 14 residues. The CDR3 sequence is CASSLGKGIRLQYF. The CDR3 DNA reads as TGTGCCAGCAGCTTAGGGAAGGGTATCCGCCTTCAGTACTTC.

This clonotype was detected a few times. A junction end diverges from the germline sequence, so it may reflect a read error. V and J are TRBV3-1 and TRBJ2-5; D unresolved. The CDR3 contains 13 residues. Germline V lookup: CDR1 LGHDT, CDR2 YNNKEL (reference sequence). The CDR3 DNA reads TGTGCCAGCAGCCACTACCCCGAAGAAACCCAGTACTTC. Translating gives CASSHYPEETQYF.

This clonotype was recorded a few times. The chain links TRBV6-5 to TRBJ2-2; D not certain. Germline CDR1 and CDR2: MNHEY and SVGAGI. The CDR3 consists of 13 residues. Between the trimmed V and J ends, which lost 1 base and 5 bases, there was a span of 5 bases. CDR3 in amino acids: CASSYLQTGELFF. The CDR3 region has the DNA TGTGCCAGCAGTTACTTGCAGACCGGGGAGCTGTTTTTT.

The sample holds many counts of this clonotype. V usage is TRBV9 and J usage is TRBJ2-2; D is undetermined. Germline assignment: CDR1 SGDLS and CDR2 YYNGEE. The CDR3 length is 17 residues. V dropped 1 base and J dropped 3 bases, with 16 bases sitting between them. The CDR3 spells CASSVPQAVEDTGELFF. Here the CDR3 DNA reads TGTGCCAGCAGCGTACCTCAGGCAGTAGAGGACACCGGGGAGCTGTTTTTT.

This clonotype was detected many times. This chain links TRBV10-3 with TRBJ1-1; TRBD1 aligns across 8 bases. CDR1 and CDR2 (germline): ENHRY, SYGVKD. The junction had 10 bases not matched to a gene; V was cut back by 0 bases and J by 1 base. The CDR3 contains 18 residues. CDR3: CAISESIRLGQANTEAFF. CDR3 DNA: TGTGCCATCAGTGAGTCGATCAGGTTGGGACAGGCGAACACTGAAGCTTTCTTT.

J is TRBJ2-5 and V is TRBV28; possibly TRBD2 for D (5 bases). V was shortened by 2 bases and J by 2 bases, with 12 bases between the two germline ends. The CDR3 spans 15 residues. Germline V gene sequence: CDR1 MDHEN, CDR2 SYDVKM. The CDR3 nucleotides read TGTGCCAGCAGTTTAGACCGGGATCCACAAGAGACCCAGTACTTC. Protein product: CASSLDRDPQETQYF. Supplemented by reference TRBV28 and TRBJ2-5, the full variable domain reads DVKVTQSSRYLVKRTGEKVFLECVQDMDHENMFWYRQDPGLGLRLIYFSYDVKMKEKGDIPEGYSVSREKKERFSLILESASTNQTSMYLCASSLDRDPQETQYFGPGTRLLVL.

The chain couples TRBV15 to TRBJ2-7, with D possibly TRBD2 on 7 matching bases. This CDR3 is built from 16 residues. The V and J ends lost 1 base and 3 bases respectively, with 16 bases between them. Germline V gene lookup returns CDR1 LNHNV and CDR2 YYDKDF (reference sequence). The CDR3 sequence is CATSRARGASSYEQYF. The CDR3 DNA reads as TGTGCCACCAGCAGAGCTCGGGGGGCGTCAAGCTACGAGCAGTACTTC.

This clonotype was seen many times. The chain is built from TRBV12-3 or TRBV12-4 and TRBJ2-7; D call uncertain. V gave up 2 bases and J gave up 0 bases, with 14 bases separating them. This CDR3 spans 16 amino acids. The CDR3 loop is CASSLKRSGSSYEQYF. The CDR3 coding sequence is TGTGCCAGCAGTTTAAAGCGTTCGGGTAGCTCCTACGAGCAGTACTTC.

Ten or more counts support this clonotype. The J gene is TRBJ1-5, the V gene TRBV2; no definite D call. This CDR3 is built from 12 residues. Trimming cost V 4 bases and J 4 bases, with 5 bases left between them. Germline V gene lookup returns CDR1 SNHLY and CDR2 FYNNEI. CDR3 sequence reads: CASSVENQPQHF. CDR3 bases: TGTGCCAGCAGTGTAGAGAATCAGCCCCAGCATTTT.

This clonotype occurred a few times. The chain carries TRBV6-4 and TRBJ2-7; the D gene is possibly TRBD2 (5 bases). Trimming took off 6 bases at V and 2 bases at J, with 17 bases between the two ends. This CDR3 contains 15 residues. Per germline, CDR1 MRHNA and CDR2 SNTAGT. CDR3 region: CASRDPSGETYEQYF. The CDR3 DNA reads as TGTGCCAGCAGGGACCCGAGCGGTGAAACCTACGAGCAGTACTTC.

The chain is built from TRBV11-3 and TRBJ2-7; 7 bases are a match to TRBD2. Germline-derived CDR1 and CDR2 are SGHNT and YENEEA. V trimming: 0 bases; J trimming: 2 bases; junction bases outside the gene matches: 4. This CDR3 comprises 15 residues. CDR3 nucleotides: TGTGCCAGCAGCTTAGAGACGGGGGGAACCTACGAGCAGTACTTC. Translation: CASSLETGGTYEQYF.